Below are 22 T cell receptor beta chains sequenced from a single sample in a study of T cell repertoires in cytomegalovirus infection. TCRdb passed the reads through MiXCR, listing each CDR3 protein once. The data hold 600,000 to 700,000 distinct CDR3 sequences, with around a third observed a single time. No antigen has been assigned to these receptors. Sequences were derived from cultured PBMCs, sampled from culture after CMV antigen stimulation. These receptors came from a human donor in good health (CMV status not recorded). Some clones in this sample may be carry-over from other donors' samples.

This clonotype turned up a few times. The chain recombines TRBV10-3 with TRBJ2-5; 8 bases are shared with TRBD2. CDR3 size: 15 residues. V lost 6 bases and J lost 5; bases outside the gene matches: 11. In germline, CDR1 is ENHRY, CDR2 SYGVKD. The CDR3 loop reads CAISDPLRGGETQYF. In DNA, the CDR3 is TGTGCCATCAGCGACCCTCTCCGCGGGGGGGAGACCCAGTACTTC.

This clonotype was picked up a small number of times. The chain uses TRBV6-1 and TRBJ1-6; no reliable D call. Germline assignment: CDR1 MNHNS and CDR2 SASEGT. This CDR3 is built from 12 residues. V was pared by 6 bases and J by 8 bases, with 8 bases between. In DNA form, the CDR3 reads TGTGCCAGCAGACGGCCCGATTCACCCCTCCACTTT. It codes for CASRRPDSPLHF.

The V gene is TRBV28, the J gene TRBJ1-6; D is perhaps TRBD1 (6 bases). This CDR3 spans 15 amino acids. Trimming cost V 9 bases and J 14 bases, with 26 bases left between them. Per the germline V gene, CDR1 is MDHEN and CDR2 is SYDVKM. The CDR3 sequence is CASQPTGDGMVTLHF. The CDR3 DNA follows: TGTGCCAGTCAACCGACAGGTGATGGAATGGTAACCCTCCACTTT.

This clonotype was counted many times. The CDR3: CASSPWGARNEQFF. The CDR3 region has the DNA TGTGCCAGCAGCCCGTGGGGGGCGCGGAATGAGCAGTTCTTC. This sequence joins TRBV7-2 and TRBJ2-1, with D perhaps TRBD1 or TRBD2 (6 bases each). Germline V CDR1 and CDR2: SGHTA, FQGNSA. The CDR3 consists of 14 residues. Trimming shortened V by 5 bases and J by 7 bases, and 15 bases separated the two germline ends.

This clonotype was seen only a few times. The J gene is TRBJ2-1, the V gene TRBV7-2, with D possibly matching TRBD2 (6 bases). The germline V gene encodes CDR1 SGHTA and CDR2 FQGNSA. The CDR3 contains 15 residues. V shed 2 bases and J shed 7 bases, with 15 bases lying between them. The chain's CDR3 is CASSLPGSLRNEQFF. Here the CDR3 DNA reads TGTGCCAGCAGCTTACCCGGGAGTTTACGGAATGAGCAGTTCTTC.

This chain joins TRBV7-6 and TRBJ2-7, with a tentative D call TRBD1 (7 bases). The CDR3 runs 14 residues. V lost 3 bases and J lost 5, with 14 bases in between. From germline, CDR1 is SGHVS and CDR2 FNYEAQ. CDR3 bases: TGTGCCAGCAGCTTGGGGGGACAGCCCCACGAGCAGTACTTC. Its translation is CASSLGGQPHEQYF.

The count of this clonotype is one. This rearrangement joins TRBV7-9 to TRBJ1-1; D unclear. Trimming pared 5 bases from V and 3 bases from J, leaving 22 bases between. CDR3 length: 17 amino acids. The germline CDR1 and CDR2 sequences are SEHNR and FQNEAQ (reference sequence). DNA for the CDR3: TGTGCCAGCAGCACCGAACGGAGTAGTAAAGTGGACACTGAAGCTTTCTTT. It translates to CASSTERSSKVDTEAFF.

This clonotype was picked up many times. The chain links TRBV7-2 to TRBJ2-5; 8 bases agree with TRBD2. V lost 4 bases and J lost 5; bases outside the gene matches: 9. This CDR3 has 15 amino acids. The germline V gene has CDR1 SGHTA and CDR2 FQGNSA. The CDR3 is CASSSLAGSLETQYF. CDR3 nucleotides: TGTGCCAGCAGCTCCTTAGCGGGGTCTCTGGAGACCCAGTACTTC.

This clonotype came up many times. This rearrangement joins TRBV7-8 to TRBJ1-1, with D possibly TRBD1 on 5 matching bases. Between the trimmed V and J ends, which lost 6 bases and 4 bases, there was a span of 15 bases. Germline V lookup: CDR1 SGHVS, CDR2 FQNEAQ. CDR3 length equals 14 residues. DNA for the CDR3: TGTGCCAGCAGGAGTAGGGGTTACGGCACTGAAGCTTTCTTT. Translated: CASRSRGYGTEAFF.

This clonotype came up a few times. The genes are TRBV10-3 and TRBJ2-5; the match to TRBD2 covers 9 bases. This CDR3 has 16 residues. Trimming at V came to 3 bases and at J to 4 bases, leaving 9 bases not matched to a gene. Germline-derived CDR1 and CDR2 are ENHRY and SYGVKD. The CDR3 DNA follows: TGTGCCATCAGTGATATAAAAGCGGGGGGTCGAGAGACCCAGTACTTC. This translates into CAISDIKAGGRETQYF.

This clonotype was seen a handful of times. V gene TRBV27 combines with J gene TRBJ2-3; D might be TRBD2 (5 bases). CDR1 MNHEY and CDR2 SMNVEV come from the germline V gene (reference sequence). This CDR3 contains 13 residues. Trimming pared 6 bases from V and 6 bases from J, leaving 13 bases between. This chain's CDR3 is CASSRYLADTQYF. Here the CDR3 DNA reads TGTGCCAGCAGCCGATATCTAGCTGATACGCAGTATTTT.

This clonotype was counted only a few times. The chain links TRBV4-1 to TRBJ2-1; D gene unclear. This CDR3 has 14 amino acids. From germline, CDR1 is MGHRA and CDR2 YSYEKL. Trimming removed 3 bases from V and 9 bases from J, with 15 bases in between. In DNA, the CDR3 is TGCGCCAGCAGCCAGCTGGCCACGATGGGTGAGCAGTTCTTC. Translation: CASSQLATMGEQFF.

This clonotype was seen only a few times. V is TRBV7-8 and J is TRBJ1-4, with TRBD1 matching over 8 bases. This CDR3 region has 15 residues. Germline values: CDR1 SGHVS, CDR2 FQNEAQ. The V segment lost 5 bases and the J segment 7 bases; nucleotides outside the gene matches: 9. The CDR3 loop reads CASSRRGTGVEKLFF. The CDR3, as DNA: TGTGCCAGCAGCCGGAGAGGGACAGGAGTTGAAAAACTGTTTTTT.

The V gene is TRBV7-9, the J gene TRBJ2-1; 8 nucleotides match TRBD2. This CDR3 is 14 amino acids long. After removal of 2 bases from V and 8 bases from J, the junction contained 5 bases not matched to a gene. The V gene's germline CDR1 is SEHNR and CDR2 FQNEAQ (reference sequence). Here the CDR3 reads CASSLSSGLDEQFF. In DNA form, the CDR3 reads TGTGCCAGCAGCTTATCTAGCGGGCTCGATGAGCAGTTCTTC.

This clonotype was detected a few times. CDR3 amino acids: CASSLGHPSTDTQYF. The CDR3 DNA is TGTGCCAGCAGCCTCGGACACCCTAGCACAGATACGCAGTATTTT. The chain has TRBV6-5 and TRBJ2-3; TRBD1 might be the D (5 bases). V was shortened by 6 bases and J by 0 bases, with 13 bases between the two germline ends. CDR3 length: 15 amino acids. Per the germline V gene, CDR1 is MNHEY and CDR2 is SVGAGI.

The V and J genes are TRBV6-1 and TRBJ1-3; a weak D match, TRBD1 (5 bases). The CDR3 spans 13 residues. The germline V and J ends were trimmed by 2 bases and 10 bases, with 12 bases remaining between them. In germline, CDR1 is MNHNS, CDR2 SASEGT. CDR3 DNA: TGTGCCAGCAGTGAACGCTGGGGGTATACCATATATTTT. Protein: CASSERWGYTIYF.

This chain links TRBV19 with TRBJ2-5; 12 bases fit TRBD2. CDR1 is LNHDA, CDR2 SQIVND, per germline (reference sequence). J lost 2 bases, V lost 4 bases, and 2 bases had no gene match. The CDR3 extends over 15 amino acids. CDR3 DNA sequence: TGTGCCAGTAGTACGGGGACTAGCGGGCAAGAGACCCAGTACTTC. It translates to CASSTGTSGQETQYF.

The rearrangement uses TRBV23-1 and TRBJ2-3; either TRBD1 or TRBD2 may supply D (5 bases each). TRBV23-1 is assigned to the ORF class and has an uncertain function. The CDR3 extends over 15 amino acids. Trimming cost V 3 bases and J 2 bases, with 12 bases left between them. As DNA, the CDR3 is TGCGCCAGCAGTCAGTCAAGGGACCACACAGATACGCAGTATTTT. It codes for CASSQSRDHTDTQYF.

The DNA of the CDR3 is TGTGCCAGCAGATCATGGACAGGGAGGACCGGGGAGCTGTTTTTT. This translates into CASRSWTGRTGELFF. This chain links TRBV13 with TRBJ2-2; 8 bases align to TRBD1. V shed 6 bases, J shed 5 bases, and the junction held 8 bases outside the gene matches. Germline CDR1 reads PRHDT; CDR2 reads FYEKMQ (reference sequence). The length of the CDR3 is 15 residues.

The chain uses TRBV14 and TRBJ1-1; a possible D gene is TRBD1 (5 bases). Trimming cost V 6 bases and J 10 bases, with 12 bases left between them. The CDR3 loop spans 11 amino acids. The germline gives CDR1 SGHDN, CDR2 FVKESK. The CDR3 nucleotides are TGTGCCAGCAGTGGGGGTTTCTTAGCTTTCTTT. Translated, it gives CASSGGFLAFF.

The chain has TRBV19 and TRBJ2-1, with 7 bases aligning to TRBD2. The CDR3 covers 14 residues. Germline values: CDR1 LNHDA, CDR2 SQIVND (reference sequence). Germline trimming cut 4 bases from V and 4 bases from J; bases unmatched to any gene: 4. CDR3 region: CASSTSGLYNEQFF. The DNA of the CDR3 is TGTGCCAGTAGTACTAGCGGCTTATACAATGAGCAGTTCTTC. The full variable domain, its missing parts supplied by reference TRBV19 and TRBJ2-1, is DGGITQSPKYLFRKEGQNVTLSCEQNLNHDAMYWYRQDPGQGLRLIYYSQIVNDFQKGDIAEGYSVSREKKESFPLTVTSAQKNPTAFYLCASSTSGLYNEQFFGPGTRLTVL.

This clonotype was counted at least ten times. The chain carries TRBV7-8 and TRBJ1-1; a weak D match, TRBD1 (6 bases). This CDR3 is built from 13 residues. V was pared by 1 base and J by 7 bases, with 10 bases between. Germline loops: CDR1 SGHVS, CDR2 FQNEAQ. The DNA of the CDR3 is TGTGCCAGCAGCTTAGGGGGGCAGATTGAAGCTTTCTTT. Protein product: CASSLGGQIEAFF.